A selection of T cell receptor beta chains follows, all from one sample in a study of human T cells and chemical hapten exposure. TCRdb used MiXCR to reprocess the RACE reads, holding one entry per CDR3 protein. The sample gives roughly 100,000 distinct CDR3 sequences, less than 45% of which show up once; around 2.8% is in the top ten. This specimen consisted of whole blood, obtained in connection with sensitization to the hapten diphenylcyclopropenone (DPC). All receptors come from a man aged 40-50 years with alopecia areata. Some clones in this sample may be carry-over from other donors' samples. Each CDR3 is given with its conserved first and last residue. Fields, in order: V gene, D gene, J gene, clone size, CDR3 DNA, CDR3 protein. D genes are given only for firm matches. Not all rows give a size; the values are once, few, many and, for expanded clones, a class.

v_call: TRBV20-1; d_call: .; j_call: TRBJ2-7; clone_size: few; cdr3_nt: TGCAGTGCTAGAGCTATGCAAGCCTACGAGCAGTACTTC; cdr3_aa: CSARAMQAYEQYF
v_call: TRBV20-1; d_call: .; j_call: TRBJ2-3; clone_size: .; cdr3_nt: TGCAGTGCAGCCGGGACCCTTTCAGGCACAGATACGCAGTATTTT; cdr3_aa: CSAAGTLSGTDTQYF
v_call: TRBV12-3/TRBV12-4; d_call: .; j_call: TRBJ2-1; clone_size: .; cdr3_nt: TGTGCCAGCGGGGACACTATTTACAATGAGCAGTTCTTC; cdr3_aa: CASGDTIYNEQFF
v_call: TRBV11-1; d_call: .; j_call: TRBJ2-1; clone_size: few; cdr3_nt: TGTGCCAGCAGCTTACGGCAGGGAGGAAGAAATGAGCAGTTCTTC; cdr3_aa: CASSLRQGGRNEQFF
v_call: TRBV20-1; d_call: .; j_call: TRBJ2-5; clone_size: few; cdr3_nt: TGCAGTGCTAGAATTACCAGCGGGACCCAGTACTTC; cdr3_aa: CSARITSGTQYF
v_call: TRBV20-1; d_call: .; j_call: TRBJ1-2; clone_size: .; cdr3_nt: TGCAGTGCTAGATACGTGGACGGGAGGCATGGCTACACCTTC; cdr3_aa: CSARYVDGRHGYTF
v_call: TRBV12-3/TRBV12-4; d_call: .; j_call: TRBJ2-7; clone_size: .; cdr3_nt: TGTGCCAGCAGTTTAGTAGGGGCCGACGAGCAGTACTTC; cdr3_aa: CASSLVGADEQYF
v_call: TRBV6-5; d_call: .; j_call: TRBJ1-4; clone_size: .; cdr3_nt: TGTGCCAGCAGTTACTCGGCACAAGTTTTTGTAAAACTGTTTTTT; cdr3_aa: CASSYSAQVFVKLFF
v_call: TRBV3-1; d_call: .; j_call: TRBJ1-4; clone_size: .; cdr3_nt: TGTGCGGCAGGTAGCCGAGAAAAACTGTTTTTT; cdr3_aa: CAAGSREKLFF
v_call: TRBV29-1; d_call: .; j_call: TRBJ2-1; clone_size: .; cdr3_nt: TGCAGCGTCGGGAGTGAACGTAGGGGGCAGTTCTTC; cdr3_aa: CSVGSERRGQFF
v_call: TRBV6-5; d_call: .; j_call: TRBJ2-3; clone_size: many; cdr3_nt: TGTGCCAGCAGCCAAACAGGGATTGTAGATACGCAGTATTTT; cdr3_aa: CASSQTGIVDTQYF
v_call: TRBV28; d_call: .; j_call: TRBJ2-7; clone_size: .; cdr3_nt: TGTGCCAGCAGTCCCCTCCCCAGTAACTACGAGCAGTACTTC; cdr3_aa: CASSPLPSNYEQYF
v_call: TRBV6-2/TRBV6-3; d_call: .; j_call: TRBJ1-1; clone_size: .; cdr3_nt: TGTGCCAGCAGTCAACAGAGGAACACTGAAGCTTTCTTT; cdr3_aa: CASSQQRNTEAFF
v_call: TRBV7-2; d_call: .; j_call: TRBJ2-1; clone_size: .; cdr3_nt: TGTGCCAGCAGCTTACAGGAAATAAAGGGCAATGAGCAGTTCTTC; cdr3_aa: CASSLQEIKGNEQFF
v_call: TRBV7-8; d_call: TRBD1; j_call: TRBJ2-4; clone_size: .; cdr3_nt: TGTGCCAGCAGCTTAGGGACCGGGACAGGGGGAAACATTCAGTACTTC; cdr3_aa: CASSLGTGTGGNIQYF
v_call: TRBV3-1; d_call: TRBD2; j_call: TRBJ2-3; clone_size: .; cdr3_nt: TGTGCCAGCAGCCAAGGTCCTAGCGGGAGTGCAGATACGCAGTATTTT; cdr3_aa: CASSQGPSGSADTQYF
v_call: TRBV4-2; d_call: .; j_call: TRBJ2-3; clone_size: few; cdr3_nt: TGTGCCAGCAGCCAAGATCGAGGCACCGGGCTTACGCAGTATTTT; cdr3_aa: CASSQDRGTGLTQYF
v_call: TRBV20-1; d_call: .; j_call: TRBJ1-5; clone_size: .; cdr3_nt: TGCAGTGCTAGAGGTACCCGGGACGGTAGCAATCAGCCCCAGCATTTT; cdr3_aa: CSARGTRDGSNQPQHF
v_call: TRBV7-2; d_call: .; j_call: TRBJ2-1; clone_size: few; cdr3_nt: TGTGCCAGCAGCTCGGGACCTAGCACTGAGCAGTTCTTC; cdr3_aa: CASSSGPSTEQFF
v_call: TRBV5-6; d_call: .; j_call: TRBJ2-5; clone_size: few; cdr3_nt: TGTGCCAGCAGCTTGGACGGCAGGGGTCAAGAGACCCAGTACTTC; cdr3_aa: CASSLDGRGQETQYF
v_call: TRBV7-9; d_call: .; j_call: TRBJ2-3; clone_size: .; cdr3_nt: TGTGCCAGCAGCTCCAAGGGGGCAGATACGCAGTATTTT; cdr3_aa: CASSSKGADTQYF
v_call: TRBV19; d_call: TRBD1; j_call: TRBJ1-2; clone_size: .; cdr3_nt: TGTGCCAGTAGTATAGGAACAGGGGAATGGTCTGGCTACACCTTC; cdr3_aa: CASSIGTGEWSGYTF
v_call: TRBV7-7; d_call: TRBD2; j_call: TRBJ2-7; clone_size: .; cdr3_nt: TGTGCTAGCAGCCTTAGCGGGGATTACAAGCAGTACTTC; cdr3_aa: CASSLSGDYKQYF
v_call: TRBV7-2; d_call: .; j_call: TRBJ1-2; clone_size: few; cdr3_nt: TGTGCCAGCAGCCCCTTGACAGGAGGCTACACCTTC; cdr3_aa: CASSPLTGGYTF
v_call: TRBV7-6; d_call: TRBD1; j_call: TRBJ2-5; clone_size: .; cdr3_nt: TGTGCCAGCAGTCCCCAGCAGGGACAGGAGCCTTATTTGGGCCAGTACTTC; cdr3_aa: CASSPQQGQEPYLGQYF
v_call: TRBV28; d_call: .; j_call: TRBJ2-7; clone_size: .; cdr3_nt: TGTGCCAGCAGCCCTAACCCCGTACCCTACGAGCAGTACTTC; cdr3_aa: CASSPNPVPYEQYF
v_call: TRBV20-1; d_call: TRBD2; j_call: TRBJ2-1; clone_size: once; cdr3_nt: TGCAGTGCTAGTCCGGGACTATACAAGAGCTCCTACAATGAGCAGTTCTTC; cdr3_aa: CSASPGLYKSSYNEQFF
v_call: TRBV20-1; d_call: TRBD2; j_call: TRBJ2-7; clone_size: few; cdr3_nt: TGCAGTGCTAGGGACCGACTAGCGGGAGATGAGCAGTACTTC; cdr3_aa: CSARDRLAGDEQYF